Below, 31 T cell receptor beta chains from the same sample are listed, as sequenced in a study of blood T cell repertoires in COVID-19. This table comes from immunoSEQ multiplex PCR, and its TCRdb copy is limited to in-frame clones, with some not included. The sample carries roughly 200,000 clones, roughly 84% recorded once. Sequencing was performed on peripheral blood. The source is a woman in her 40s with COVID-19, enrolled during active disease.

J is TRBJ1-4 and V is TRBV27; D uncertain. The CDR3 is 15 amino acids. Germline loops: CDR1 MNHEY, CDR2 SMNVEV (reference sequence). Between the trimmed V and J ends, which lost 6 bases and 8 bases, there was a span of 19 bases. CDR3 nucleotide sequence: TGTGCCAGCAGCTCCCCGGTCGGGGATCGGGAAAAACTGTTTTTT. It codes for CASSSPVGDREKLFF.

The genes are TRBV21-1 and TRBJ2-7; the tabulated D call, TRBD2, remains unverified against the DNA. TRBV21-1 is a listed pseudogene. This CDR3 region has 18 residues. The CDR3 sequence: CASSKVGTSGSSSYEQYF. Here the CDR3 DNA reads TGTGCCAGCAGCAAAGTTGGGACTAGCGGTTCTAGCTCCTACGAGCAGTACTTC.

This clone came up a few times. The chain uses TRBV11-3 and TRBJ2-1, with 10 positions matching TRBD1. Germline V gene lookup returns CDR1 SGHNT and CDR2 YENEEA. The CDR3 length is 15 residues. V lost 1 base and J lost 9; bases outside the gene matches: 6. The CDR3 coding sequence is TGTGCCAGCAGCTTAGGGGGACAGGGGTGGATTGAGCAGTTCTTC. It codes for CASSLGGQGWIEQFF.

J is TRBJ2-3 and V is TRBV12-5; D is ambiguous. The V and J ends lost 2 bases and 5 bases respectively, with 11 bases between them. CDR1 is LGHNT, CDR2 FRNRAP, per germline. The CDR3 totals 14 residues. The CDR3 sequence: CASGLNPSGDTQYF. CDR3 DNA sequence: TGTGCTAGTGGTTTGAACCCCTCGGGAGATACGCAGTATTTT.

The chain couples TRBV10-1 to TRBJ2-7, with D possibly being TRBD1 (6 bases). Germline V gives CDR1 WNHNN, CDR2 SYGVQD (reference sequence). Trimming took 2 bases from V and 2 from J, leaving 10 bases between them. The CDR3 contains 14 residues. CDR3 DNA sequence: TGCGCCAGCAGTGAGCTCAGGGGAGCCTACGAGCAGTACTTC. Protein product: CASSELRGAYEQYF.

The gene calls are TRBV3-1 (or the pseudogene TRBV3-2) and TRBJ2-3; the match to TRBD1 covers 10 bases. The CDR3 totals 17 residues. Germline CDR1 LGHDT, CDR2 YNNKEL (reference sequence). V was clipped by 0 bases and J by 8 bases; unmatched bases: 11. The CDR3 reads CASSQDVARDRGPTQYF. The DNA of the CDR3 is TGTGCCAGCAGCCAAGATGTAGCTCGGGACAGGGGCCCTACGCAGTATTTT.

This clone occurred once. The rearrangement joins TRBV19 to TRBJ2-1; D remains ambiguous. CDR1 LNHDA and CDR2 SQIVND come from the germline V gene (reference sequence). V gave up 3 bases and J gave up 6 bases, with 3 bases separating them. The CDR3 sequence is 11 residues long. CDR3 loop: CASSIINEQFF. In DNA form, the CDR3 reads TGTGCCAGTAGTATCATCAATGAGCAGTTCTTC.

This clone is a singleton in its sample. V gene TRBV7-9 combines with J gene TRBJ2-7; perhaps TRBD1 as D (6 bases). Per the germline V gene, CDR1 is SEHNR and CDR2 is FQNEAQ (reference sequence). V lost 5 bases, J lost 3 bases, and 17 bases lay in between. The CDR3 is made up of 15 amino acids. CDR3 sequence (DNA): TGTGCCAGCAGCCAACGGACAGAACGAAGCTACGAGCAGTACTTC. Protein product: CASSQRTERSYEQYF.

The chain is built from TRBV9 and TRBJ1-3; tentatively, D is TRBD1 (6 bases). Deletions cut 3 bases from V and 5 bases from J, with 18 bases between. In germline, CDR1 is SGDLS, CDR2 YYNGEE. This CDR3 has 16 residues. The CDR3 sequence is CASSGRQVLLRNTIYF. For the CDR3, the DNA is TGTGCCAGCAGCGGTCGACAGGTCCTCCTGCGAAACACCATATATTTT.

The gene calls are TRBV18 and TRBJ2-5, with TRBD2 matching over 12 bases. Germline loops: CDR1 KGHSH, CDR2 LQKENI. The trim removed 0 bases at V and 4 bases at J, leaving 3 bases unmatched. CDR3 size: 16 residues. Here the CDR3 reads CASSPPTSGGGETQYF. The CDR3 DNA reads as TGTGCCAGCTCACCACCGACTAGCGGGGGCGGAGAGACCCAGTACTTC.

V and J are TRBV29-1 and TRBJ1-2, with 7 bases aligning to TRBD1. The CDR3 is 12 residues long. J lost 5 bases, V lost 6 bases, and 6 bases had no gene match. CDR1 and CDR2 (germline): SQVTM, ANQGSEA. CDR3 amino acids: CSVLGDRYGYTF. The CDR3 DNA reads TGCAGCGTCCTAGGGGACAGATATGGCTACACCTTC.

The V gene is TRBV4-1, the J gene TRBJ2-7; TRBD1 matches at 10 bases. The germline V gene encodes CDR1 MGHRA and CDR2 YSYEKL. V lost 0 bases and J lost 5; bases outside the gene matches: 7. The CDR3 sequence is 16 residues long. Here the CDR3 reads CASSQDRGTGANEQYF. CDR3 DNA sequence: TGCGCCAGCAGCCAAGATCGGGGGACAGGGGCCAACGAGCAGTACTTC.

The chain recombines TRBV5-8 with TRBJ1-3; D perhaps matches TRBD1 (6 bases). The CDR3 totals 16 residues. Looked up from germline, CDR1 is SGHTS and CDR2 is YDEGEE. V gave up 0 bases and J gave up 1 base, with 11 bases separating them. DNA for the CDR3: TGTGCCAGCAGCTTGGGTACAGGGAGTTCTGGAAACACCATATATTTT. Amino acid sequence: CASSLGTGSSGNTIYF.

The CDR3 here is CASSPGTTEAFF. DNA of the CDR3: TGTGCCAGCTCACCGGGGACAACTGAAGCTTTCTTT. The gene calls are TRBV18 and TRBJ1-1; D may be TRBD1 (6 bases). The V and J ends lost 3 bases and 5 bases respectively, with 7 bases between them. This CDR3 contains 12 residues. The germline V gene has CDR1 KGHSH and CDR2 LQKENI. Supplemented by reference TRBV18 and TRBJ1-1, the full variable domain reads NAGVMQNPRHLVRRRGQEARLRCSPMKGHSHVYWYRQLPEEGLKFMVYLQKENIIDESGMPKERFSAEFPKEGPSILRIQQVVRGDSAAYFCASSPGTTEAFFGQGTRLTVV.

The V gene is TRBV7-9, the J gene TRBJ2-1; 10 nucleotides align to TRBD1. The V gene end was trimmed by 5 bases and the J gene end by 4 bases; junction bases not matched to a gene: 8. In germline, CDR1 is SEHNR, CDR2 FQNEAQ (reference sequence). The CDR3 covers 16 residues. The CDR3, as DNA: TGTGCCAGCAGCCCGAGCCGGGACAGGGGATACAATGAGCAGTTCTTC. This encodes CASSPSRDRGYNEQFF.

The chain uses TRBV5-1 and TRBJ2-6; D remains ambiguous. The germline V gene encodes CDR1 SGHRS and CDR2 YFSETQ. V was pared by 5 bases and J by 1 base, with 7 bases between. There are 14 residues in the CDR3. The CDR3 coding sequence is TGCGCCAGCAGGCTTCTATCTGGGGCCAACGTCCTGACTTTC. Translated, it gives CASRLLSGANVLTF.

In its sample, this clone was seen a few times. The chain has TRBV7-2 and TRBJ1-2, with 10 bases aligning to TRBD1. CDR1 and CDR2 from the germline V gene are SGHTA and FQGNSA. J lost 4 bases, V lost 1 base, and 3 bases had no gene match. This CDR3 spans 15 amino acids. The CDR3 spells CASSLDGTGVYGYTF. CDR3 nucleotide sequence: TGTGCCAGCAGCTTAGACGGGACAGGGGTCTATGGCTACACCTTC.

The chain combines TRBV29-1 with TRBJ2-5; a weak D match, TRBD2 (6 bases). V dropped 5 bases and J dropped 5 bases, with 18 bases sitting between them. Germline values: CDR1 SQVTM, CDR2 ANQGSEA. The CDR3 is 14 amino acids. CDR3 sequence reads: CSVPGYHSGETQYF. Written as DNA, the CDR3 is TGCAGCGTTCCGGGATATCACAGCGGGGAGACCCAGTACTTC.

The V gene is TRBV7-8, the J gene TRBJ1-6, with D perhaps matching TRBD1 (6 bases). The CDR3 consists of 14 residues. V was shortened by 1 base and J by 6 bases, with 7 bases between the two germline ends. CDR1 SGHVS and CDR2 FQNEAQ come from the germline V gene. In nucleotides, the CDR3 is TGTGCCAGCAGCTTAGGGGACACTAATTCACCCCTCCACTTT. It encodes CASSLGDTNSPLHF.

V and J are TRBV12-3 or TRBV12-4 and TRBJ2-1; 8 bases are a match to TRBD1. V gave up 3 bases and J gave up 6 bases; unmatched junction bases: 1. The CDR3 runs 13 residues. The CDR3 sequence: CASSFGQGNEQFF. The DNA for the CDR3 is TGTGCCAGCAGTTTCGGACAGGGCAATGAGCAGTTCTTC.

This chain connects TRBV5-1 to TRBJ2-5, with a weak D call TRBD1 (5 bases). V shed 5 bases and J shed 5 bases, with 10 bases lying between them. Germline-derived CDR1 and CDR2 are SGHRS and YFSETQ. This CDR3 has 12 amino acids. This CDR3 reads CASSWGLETQYF. The CDR3, as DNA: TGCGCCAGCAGTTGGGGCCTGGAGACCCAGTACTTC.

This sequence joins TRBV7-7 and TRBJ2-2; possible D gene TRBD1, 6 bases. Trimming pared 1 base from V and 0 bases from J, leaving 6 bases between. This CDR3 contains 15 residues. Germline V gives CDR1 SSHAT, CDR2 FNYEAQ (reference sequence). The CDR3 DNA sequence: TGTGCCAGCAGCTTAGAGGGGGCGAACACCGGGGAGCTGTTTTTT. This gives the protein CASSLEGANTGELFF.

In this sample, this clone turned up many times. The chain couples TRBV28 to TRBJ1-1; TRBD1 matches at 7 bases. V trimming: 1 base; J trimming: 4 bases; junction bases outside the gene matches: 9. The CDR3 consists of 16 residues. Germline values: CDR1 MDHEN, CDR2 SYDVKM. The CDR3 bases are TGTGCCAGCAGTTTATATCTGAAGGGACAGCGCACTGAAGCTTTCTTT. As protein: CASSLYLKGQRTEAFF.

The gene calls are TRBV11-2 and TRBJ2-7, with D possibly being TRBD2 (5 bases). This CDR3 is built from 15 residues. Deletions cut 1 base from V and 0 bases from J, with 10 bases between. Germline CDR1 is SGHAT and CDR2 is FQNNGV. For the CDR3, the DNA is TGTGCCAGCAGCTTAGTGAGGGTCGGCTCCTACGAGCAGTACTTC. Translation: CASSLVRVGSYEQYF.

The chain uses TRBV6-5 and TRBJ2-7, with 13 positions matching TRBD2. The CDR3 contains 15 residues. Germline-derived CDR1 and CDR2 are MNHEY and SVGAGI. Trimming removed 6 bases from V and 6 bases from J; junction bases left unmatched: 8. The CDR3 bases are TGTGCCAGCAGCTCTAGGACTAGCGGGAGCAGCGAGCAGTACTTC. This codes for CASSSRTSGSSEQYF.

There are a few counts of this clone. The rearrangement links TRBV23-1 to TRBJ1-6, with 8 positions matching TRBD1. TRBV23-1 is labeled an ORF, and its function is uncertain. V lost 7 bases, J lost 3 bases, and 11 bases stayed unmatched. The CDR3 totals 17 residues. As DNA, the CDR3 is TGCGCCAGCAAAATCCCGACAGGGGCACTCTATAATTCACCCCTCCACTTT. Protein product: CASKIPTGALYNSPLHF.

This chain joins TRBV5-4 and TRBJ2-1; D unresolved. The CDR3 covers 17 residues. V lost 4 bases and J 7 bases, leaving 24 bases between the germline ends. Germline loops: CDR1 SGHNT, CDR2 YYREEE (reference sequence). The CDR3 sequence is CASSPGTSASSVNEQFF. The CDR3 DNA reads as TGTGCCAGCAGCCCTGGTACAAGCGCCTCCTCTGTTAATGAGCAGTTCTTC.

The chain has TRBV19 and TRBJ1-5; 7 bases match TRBD1. The V gene's germline CDR1 is LNHDA and CDR2 SQIVND (reference sequence). The CDR3 consists of 17 residues. V lost 3 bases and J lost 0; bases outside the gene matches: 8. CDR3 bases: TGTGCCAGTAGTATGTTCGGACAGGCGGGTAGCAATCAGCCCCAGCATTTT. It is translated as CASSMFGQAGSNQPQHF. The full variable domain, completed using reference TRBV19 and TRBJ1-5, is DGGITQSPKYLFRKEGQNVTLSCEQNLNHDAMYWYRQDPGQGLRLIYYSQIVNDFQKGDIAEGYSVSREKKESFPLTVTSAQKNPTAFYLCASSMFGQAGSNQPQHFGDGTRLSIL.

V usage is TRBV5-6 and J usage is TRBJ2-7; 9 bases map to TRBD2. This CDR3 is 13 amino acids long. Germline CDR1 SGHDT, CDR2 YYEEEE. V dropped 2 bases and J dropped 4; count of bases not matched to a gene: 1. CDR3 sequence reads: CASSFSGSYEQYF. DNA for the CDR3: TGTGCCAGCAGCTTTAGCGGGAGTTACGAGCAGTACTTC.

The chain joins TRBV7-8 to TRBJ1-1; TRBD1 aligns across 7 bases. V was pared by 1 base and J by 0 bases, with 5 bases of the junction left unmatched. Germline lookup yields CDR1 SGHVS and CDR2 FQNEAQ. The CDR3 extends over 16 amino acids. For the CDR3, the DNA is TGTGCCAGCAGCTTAGTCCTGAGGGGGCTGAACACTGAAGCTTTCTTT. Its protein product is CASSLVLRGLNTEAFF. The full variable domain, with the rest looked up from reference TRBV7-8 and TRBJ1-1, is GAGVSQSPRYKVAKRGQDVALRCDPISGHVSLFWYQQALGQGPEFLTYFQNEAQLDKSGLPSDRFFAERPEGSVSTLKIQRTQQEDSAVYLCASSLVLRGLNTEAFFGQGTRLTVV.

The V and J genes are TRBV19 and TRBJ1-2, with TRBD1 as a possible D gene (5 bases). Germline values: CDR1 LNHDA, CDR2 SQIVND (reference sequence). The germline V and J ends were trimmed by 8 bases and 6 bases, with 22 bases remaining between them. The CDR3 has 15 amino acids. CDR3 loop: CASGASWEREHGYTF. The CDR3 nucleotides are TGTGCCAGTGGGGCGAGTTGGGAGCGGGAACATGGCTACACCTTC.